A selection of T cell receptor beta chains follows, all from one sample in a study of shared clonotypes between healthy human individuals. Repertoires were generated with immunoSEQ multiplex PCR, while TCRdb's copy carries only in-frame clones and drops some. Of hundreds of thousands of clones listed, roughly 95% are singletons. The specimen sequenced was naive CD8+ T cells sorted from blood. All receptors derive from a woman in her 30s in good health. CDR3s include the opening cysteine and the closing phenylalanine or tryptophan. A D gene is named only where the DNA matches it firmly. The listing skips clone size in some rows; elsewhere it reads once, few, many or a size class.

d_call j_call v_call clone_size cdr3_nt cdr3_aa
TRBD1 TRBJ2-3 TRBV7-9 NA TGTGCCAGCAGCCCCGGGACAGGCCAGTATTTT CASSPGTGQYF
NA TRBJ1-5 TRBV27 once TGTGCCAGCAGTTTATCACCCGGGGGCAATCAGCCCCAGCATTTT CASSLSPGGNQPQHF
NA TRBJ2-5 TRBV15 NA TGTGCCACCAGCACCCCAGGGGCCCAAGAGACCCAGTACTTC CATSTPGAQETQYF
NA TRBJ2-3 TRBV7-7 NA TGTGCCAGCAGCCACACTGTGGGCACAGATACGCAGTATTTT CASSHTVGTDTQYF
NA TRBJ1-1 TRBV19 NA TGTGCCAGCAGACTCGGGGCCGGTGTAGCTTTCTTT CASRLGAGVAFF
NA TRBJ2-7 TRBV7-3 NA TGTGCCAGCAGCTTAGGGACCTACGAGCAGTACTTC CASSLGTYEQYF
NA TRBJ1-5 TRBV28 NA TGTGCCAGCAGTATAGGGAAGGCATATCAGCCCCAGCATTTT CASSIGKAYQPQHF
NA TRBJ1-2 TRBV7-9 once TGTGCCAGCAGCTTATCGGATGGTAACTATGGCTACACCTTC CASSLSDGNYGYTF
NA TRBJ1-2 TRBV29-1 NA TGCAGCACTCATACAAAGGACGGCCCGATACGTGGCTACACCTTC CSTHTKDGPIRGYTF
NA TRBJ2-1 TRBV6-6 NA TGTGCCAGCAGTCCCGTTACATGGAGCTCCTACAATGAGCAGTTCTTC CASSPVTWSSYNEQFF
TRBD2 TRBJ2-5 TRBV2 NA TGTGCCAGCTTTGGGACTAGCGGACGCCAAGAGACCCAGTACTTC CASFGTSGRQETQYF
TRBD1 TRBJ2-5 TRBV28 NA TGTGCCAGCAGTTCAGGGGGCCTCGGAGAGACCCAGTACTTC CASSSGGLGETQYF
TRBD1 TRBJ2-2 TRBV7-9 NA TGTGCCAGCAGCAGAGGACAGGGCGGGGAGCTGTTTTTT CASSRGQGGELFF
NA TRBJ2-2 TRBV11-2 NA TGTGCCAGCAGCTTGCTGGGGGCGGGAAACACCGGGGAGCTGTTTTTT CASSLLGAGNTGELFF
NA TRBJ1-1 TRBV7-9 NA TGTGCCAGCGGGAGGGGCCCTGAAGCTTTCTTT CASGRGPEAFF
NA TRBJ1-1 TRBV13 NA TGTGCCAGCAGCTTGTCCCCATGGATGGCAGGGCGGACTGAAGCTTTCTTT CASSLSPWMAGRTEAFF
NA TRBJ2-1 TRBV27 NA TGTGCCAGCAGTTCCAAGTGGAGATACAATGAGCAGTTCTTC CASSSKWRYNEQFF
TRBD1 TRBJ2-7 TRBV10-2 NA TGCGCCAGCAGAGGGACAGGGGAAGACGAGCAGTACTTC CASRGTGEDEQYF
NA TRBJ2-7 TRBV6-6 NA TGTGCCAGCAGTTACGCGACAGGTAGCGAGCAGTACTTC CASSYATGSEQYF
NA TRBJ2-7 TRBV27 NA TGTGCCAGCAGTCCCCGGGCCATCTCCTACGAGCAGTACTTC CASSPRAISYEQYF
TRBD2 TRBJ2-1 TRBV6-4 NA TGTGCCAGCAGTGACACGGAGACTAGCGGGAGGGCCAGGGAGCAGTTCTTC CASSDTETSGRAREQFF